The entry below gives a single T cell receptor beta chain sequence along with its context. No antigen is known for it. Germline is not matched at one junction end, which may reflect a read error. CDR1 is SGHRS and CDR2 is YFSETQ in the germline V gene. The CDR3 consists of 14 residues. TCRdb's table, derived via immunoSEQ multiplex PCR, lists solely in-frame clones and lacks some. The sample lists about 110,000 clones, about 87% occurring once. The data stem from a study of T cell responses to AZD1222 COVID-19 vaccine. Study-wide findings and caveats: The donor group comprised mostly white British people and more females; the analysis possibly underestimated clonal diversity. Just a handful of AZD1222 recipients were seropositive at baseline.

Sequenced here: peripheral blood, sampled on day 0 of AZD1222 vaccination. The receptor's source is an adult in good health. The chain has TRBV5-1 and TRBJ1-6; 8 bases match TRBD1. The CDR3 loop is CASRLGQENSPLHF. As DNA, the CDR3 is TGCGCCAGCAGATTGGGACAGGAAAATTCACCCCTCCACTTT.